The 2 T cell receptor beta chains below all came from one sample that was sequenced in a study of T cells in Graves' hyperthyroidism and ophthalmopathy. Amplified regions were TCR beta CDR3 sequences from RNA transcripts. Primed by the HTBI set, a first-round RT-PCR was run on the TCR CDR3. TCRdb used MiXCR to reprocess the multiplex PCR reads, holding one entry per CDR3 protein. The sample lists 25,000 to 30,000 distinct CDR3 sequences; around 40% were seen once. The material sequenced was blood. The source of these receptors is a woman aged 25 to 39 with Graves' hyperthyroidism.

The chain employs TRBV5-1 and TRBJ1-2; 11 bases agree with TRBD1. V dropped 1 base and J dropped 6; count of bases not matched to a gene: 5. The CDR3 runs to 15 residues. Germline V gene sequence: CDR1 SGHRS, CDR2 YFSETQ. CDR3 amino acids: CASSLPGQGVHGYTF. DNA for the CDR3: TGCGCCAGCAGCTTGCCGGGACAGGGGGTTCATGGCTACACCTTC.

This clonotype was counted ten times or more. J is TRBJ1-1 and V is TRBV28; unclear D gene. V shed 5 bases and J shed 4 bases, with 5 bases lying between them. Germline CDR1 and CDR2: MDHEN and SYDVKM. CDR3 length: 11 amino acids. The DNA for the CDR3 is TGTGCCAGCAGTCTCGGCACTGAAGCTTTCTTT. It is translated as CASSLGTEAFF.